Here is one T cell receptor beta chain with its context. As yet, its antigen is unknown. This entry belongs to a study of T-cell memory formation after mild COVID-19. Points from the study as a whole: Pre-infection memory held some responding clones, suggesting pre-existing cross-reactive T cells responded. Whether second-wave clones peaking at day 37 were SARS-CoV-2 specific went unconfirmed. Clones that contracted from day 15 to 85 were balanced CD4/CD8, while later expanders leaned CD4+. Contracting CD8+ clones were enriched in EMRA, CD4+ mainly in CM and EM.

Germline-derived CDR1 and CDR2 are MNHEY and SMNVEV (reference sequence). V shed 4 bases and J shed 1 base, with 13 bases lying between them. This CDR3 comprises 15 residues. MiXCR was run by TCRdb on the 5' RACE reads, yielding one entry per CDR3 protein. The repertoire has about 430,000 distinct CDR3 sequences, roughly 26% of them found once; the top ten carry about 10%. The clonotype originates from an adult woman who had mild COVID-19 (a few samples of this study predate the infection). Cell type and time point are not known. The V call is TRBV27, the J call TRBJ1-1, with D unresolved. The sequencing sample was made of PBMCs or a T cell subset sorted from them (not recorded which). The CDR3 sequence: CASSSRFFKNTEAFF. CDR3 nucleotides: TGTGCCAGCAGTTCCCGTTTCTTCAAGAACACTGAAGCTTTCTTT.